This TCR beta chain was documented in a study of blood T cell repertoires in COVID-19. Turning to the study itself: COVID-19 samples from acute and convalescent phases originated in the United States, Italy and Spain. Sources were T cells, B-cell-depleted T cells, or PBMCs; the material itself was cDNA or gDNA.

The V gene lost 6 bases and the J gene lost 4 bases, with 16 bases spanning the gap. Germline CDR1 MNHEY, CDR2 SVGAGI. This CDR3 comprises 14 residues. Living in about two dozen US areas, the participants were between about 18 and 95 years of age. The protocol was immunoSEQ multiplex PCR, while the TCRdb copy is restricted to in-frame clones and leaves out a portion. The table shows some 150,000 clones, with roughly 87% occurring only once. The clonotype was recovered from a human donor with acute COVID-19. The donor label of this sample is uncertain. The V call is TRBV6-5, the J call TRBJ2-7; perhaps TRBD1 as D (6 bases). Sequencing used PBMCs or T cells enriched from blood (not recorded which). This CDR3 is CASSYTLQGYEQYF. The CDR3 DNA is TGTGCCAGCAGCTACACCCTACAGGGATACGAGCAGTACTTC.